This is a list of T cell receptor beta chains from one sample in a study of OX40 agonist ivuxolimab in advanced cancers. The protocol was immunoSEQ multiplex PCR, while the TCRdb copy is restricted to in-frame clones and leaves out a portion. Of tens of thousands of clones in the sample, approximately 90% were seen once. The sequencing used CD4+ or CD8+ T cells sorted from blood, collected in a trial of the OX40 agonist ivuxolimab. These receptors were taken from an adult with an advanced solid tumor such as melanoma, head and neck, liver or kidney cancer. Both conserved end residues are part of each CDR3. The order of the fields is clone size, J gene, D gene, V gene, CDR3 DNA, CDR3 protein. The D gene is left open where the match is weak. Clone size is stated in some rows and not others, as once, few, many or a class when expanded.

abundance: NA; j_gene: TRBJ1-4; d_gene: NA; v_gene: TRBV7-9; CDR3nt: TGTGCCAGCAGCTTAGGGGACACCCGGCGTGAAAAACTGTTTTTT; CDR3aa: CASSLGDTRREKLFF
abundance: once; j_gene: TRBJ2-1; d_gene: NA; v_gene: TRBV7-2; CDR3nt: TGTGCCAGCAGCTTACTAGGAATCTACAATGAGCAGTTCTTC; CDR3aa: CASSLLGIYNEQFF
abundance: NA; j_gene: TRBJ2-3; d_gene: NA; v_gene: TRBV5-5; CDR3nt: TGTGCCAGCAGCTTGGGAGGTGCGGAAGGTTTCGATACGCAGTATTTT; CDR3aa: CASSLGGAEGFDTQYF
abundance: once; j_gene: TRBJ2-5; d_gene: NA; v_gene: TRBV7-9; CDR3nt: TGTGCCAGCAGCTCAAGGGCGGAGACCCAGTACTTC; CDR3aa: CASSSRAETQYF
abundance: NA; j_gene: TRBJ1-1; d_gene: NA; v_gene: TRBV5-4; CDR3nt: TGTGCCAGCAGTCCCGGGGCCTATCAAATGAACACTGAAGCTTTCTTT; CDR3aa: CASSPGAYQMNTEAFF
abundance: NA; j_gene: TRBJ2-3; d_gene: TRBD1; v_gene: TRBV5-1; CDR3nt: TGCGCCAGCAGCTACGATATAACAGGGGTTCGAGCAGATACGCAGTATTTT; CDR3aa: CASSYDITGVRADTQYF
abundance: NA; j_gene: TRBJ2-1; d_gene: TRBD2; v_gene: TRBV5-1; CDR3nt: TGCGCCAGCAGCGGATCTAGCGGGAGTGGGAATGAGCAGTTCTTC; CDR3aa: CASSGSSGSGNEQFF
abundance: NA; j_gene: TRBJ2-5; d_gene: NA; v_gene: TRBV28; CDR3nt: TGTGCCAGCAGTTTATCTCTACAGGGAGAGGAGACCCAGTACTTC; CDR3aa: CASSLSLQGEETQYF
abundance: NA; j_gene: TRBJ2-1; d_gene: NA; v_gene: TRBV5-1; CDR3nt: TGCGCCAGCAGCTTGGAGGCGGCAGACAATGAGCAGTTCTTC; CDR3aa: CASSLEAADNEQFF
abundance: NA; j_gene: TRBJ2-6; d_gene: NA; v_gene: TRBV28; CDR3nt: TGTGCCAGCAGTTCGACAGGTACTGGGGCCAACGTCCTGACTTTC; CDR3aa: CASSSTGTGANVLTF
abundance: once; j_gene: TRBJ2-2; d_gene: NA; v_gene: TRBV4-1; CDR3nt: TGCGCCAGCAGCCCCGGGGGCAGCACCGGGGAGCTGTTTTTT; CDR3aa: CASSPGGSTGELFF
abundance: NA; j_gene: TRBJ1-1; d_gene: NA; v_gene: TRBV29-1; CDR3nt: TGCAGCGTTGAGCGGGCCACTGGGGACACTGAAGCTTTCTTT; CDR3aa: CSVERATGDTEAFF
abundance: NA; j_gene: TRBJ1-2; d_gene: NA; v_gene: TRBV7-9; CDR3nt: TGTGCCAGCAGCTTAACGGAGACAGCCTATGGCTACACCTTC; CDR3aa: CASSLTETAYGYTF
abundance: once; j_gene: TRBJ2-3; d_gene: NA; v_gene: TRBV27; CDR3nt: TGTGCCAGCAGTCCCTTAGGGGCGGGGCGCACAGATACGCAGTATTTT; CDR3aa: CASSPLGAGRTDTQYF
abundance: NA; j_gene: TRBJ2-7; d_gene: NA; v_gene: TRBV28; CDR3nt: TGTGCCAGCAGCTCCGCAGGGGGGGGGCTCTACGAGCAGTACTTC; CDR3aa: CASSSAGGGLYEQYF
abundance: NA; j_gene: TRBJ2-5; d_gene: TRBD2; v_gene: TRBV5-1; CDR3nt: TGCGCCAGCAGCTTGGCCGGGACTAGCGGGGAGACCCAGTACTTC; CDR3aa: CASSLAGTSGETQYF
abundance: NA; j_gene: TRBJ2-7; d_gene: NA; v_gene: TRBV11-2; CDR3nt: TGTGCCAGCAGCTTAAACGCGGACAGCTCCTACGAGCAGTACTTC; CDR3aa: CASSLNADSSYEQYF
abundance: NA; j_gene: TRBJ2-7; d_gene: NA; v_gene: TRBV5-1; CDR3nt: TGCGCCAGCAGCTTGGGAGGGGACTCCTACGAGCAGTACTTC; CDR3aa: CASSLGGDSYEQYF
abundance: NA; j_gene: TRBJ2-1; d_gene: TRBD1; v_gene: TRBV5-1; CDR3nt: TGCGCCAGCAGCATACAGGGGCAGAGCTCCTACAATGAGCAGTTCTTC; CDR3aa: CASSIQGQSSYNEQFF
abundance: NA; j_gene: TRBJ1-2; d_gene: NA; v_gene: TRBV6-6; CDR3nt: TGTGCCAGCAGTTACTCAGGATCCTATGGCTACACCTTC; CDR3aa: CASSYSGSYGYTF
abundance: few; j_gene: TRBJ2-3; d_gene: TRBD2; v_gene: TRBV10-3; CDR3nt: TGTGCCATCAGTGAGAGGGCTAGCGGGAGAGGGGATACGCAGTATTTT; CDR3aa: CAISERASGRGDTQYF
abundance: NA; j_gene: TRBJ2-7; d_gene: TRBD1; v_gene: TRBV7-8; CDR3nt: TGTGCCAGCAGCTCGGGACAGACTCCCTACGAGCAGTACTTC; CDR3aa: CASSSGQTPYEQYF
abundance: NA; j_gene: TRBJ2-3; d_gene: NA; v_gene: TRBV10-3; CDR3nt: TGTGCCATCAGTGACCCGAAGGAGGACAGCACAGATACGCAGTATTTT; CDR3aa: CAISDPKEDSTDTQYF
abundance: NA; j_gene: TRBJ2-7; d_gene: NA; v_gene: TRBV6-5; CDR3nt: TGTGCCAGCAGTTACCTCAAGGGTTGGGCCTACGAGCAGTACTTC; CDR3aa: CASSYLKGWAYEQYF
abundance: NA; j_gene: TRBJ1-1; d_gene: NA; v_gene: TRBV6-5; CDR3nt: TGTGCCACCAAGGGTTTTGCGTCAAAGACTGAAGCTTTCTTT; CDR3aa: CATKGFASKTEAFF
abundance: NA; j_gene: TRBJ1-5; d_gene: NA; v_gene: TRBV6-5; CDR3nt: TGTGCCAGCGGCTCGGACAATCAGCCCCAGCATTTT; CDR3aa: CASGSDNQPQHF
abundance: NA; j_gene: TRBJ1-2; d_gene: NA; v_gene: TRBV28; CDR3nt: TGTGCCAGCACCCCCCGACAGGCGGGGGGCTACACCTTC; CDR3aa: CASTPRQAGGYTF
abundance: NA; j_gene: TRBJ2-3; d_gene: NA; v_gene: TRBV29-1; CDR3nt: TGCAGCGTTGGCAGGGGAACAGATACGCAGTATTTT; CDR3aa: CSVGRGTDTQYF
abundance: NA; j_gene: TRBJ2-5; d_gene: TRBD1; v_gene: TRBV11-2; CDR3nt: TGTGCCAGCAGCACTCGGACAGGGGGCGTATGGGAGACCCAGTACTTC; CDR3aa: CASSTRTGGVWETQYF